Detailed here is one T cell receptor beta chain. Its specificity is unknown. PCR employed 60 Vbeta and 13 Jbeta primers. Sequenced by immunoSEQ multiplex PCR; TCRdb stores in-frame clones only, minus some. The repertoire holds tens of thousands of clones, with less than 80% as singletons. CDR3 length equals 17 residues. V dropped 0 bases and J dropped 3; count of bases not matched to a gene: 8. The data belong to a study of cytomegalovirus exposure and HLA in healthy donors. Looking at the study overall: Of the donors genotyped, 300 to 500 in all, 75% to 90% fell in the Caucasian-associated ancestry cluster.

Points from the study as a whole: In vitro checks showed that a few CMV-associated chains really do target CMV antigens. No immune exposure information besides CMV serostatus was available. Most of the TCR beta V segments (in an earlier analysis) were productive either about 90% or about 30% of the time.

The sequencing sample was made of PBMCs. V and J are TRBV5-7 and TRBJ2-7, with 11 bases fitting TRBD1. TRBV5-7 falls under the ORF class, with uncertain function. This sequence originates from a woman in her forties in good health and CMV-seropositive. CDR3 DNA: TGTGCCAGCAGCTTGGAGCTGATGGGACAGGGGGACTACGAGCAGTACTTC. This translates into CASSLELMGQGDYEQYF.